Listed here is a single TCR beta chain. The antigen is not known. The data originate from a study of tumor-infiltrating lymphocytes in primary liver carcinoma. At the level of the study: All lesions had stage T1-T3 N0M0 and 4.2 to 10 cm widths. Sequenced samples came back with roughly 3.5 to 7.5 million productive TCRbeta reads, and the counts looked alike across tissue types.

The germline V gene encodes CDR1 SGHNT and CDR2 YYREEE (reference sequence). The CDR3 contains 16 residues. The V end lost 6 bases, the J end lost 2 bases, and 19 bases lay between the germline ends. From unsorted bulk tissue weighing about 20-32 mg, DNA and RNA were co-extracted. Study-wide results and caveats: Just around 7.5-25% of top clones spanned all five tumor regions.

cDNA specific to TCR beta was made from 450 to 650 ng of total RNA, with a constant-region primer employed for priming. Generation of the TCR beta libraries relied on three nested multiplex PCR rounds using slightly modified ARM-PCR. Running 9 to 11 cycles apiece, the first two PCR rounds relied on TRBV1-TRBV30 forward primers together with a C-beta reverse primer. From the multiplex PCR reads, TCRdb called clonotypes with MiXCR, one entry per CDR3 protein. The table lists about 190,000 distinct CDR3 sequences, around four fifths of them singletons. The rearrangement joins TRBV5-4 to TRBJ2-3; the D gene is possibly TRBD1 (6 bases). Source material: tumor tissue from primary liver carcinoma. The origin of this receptor is a man in his forties with primary liver carcinoma and hepatitis B virus infection. CDR3 loop: CASNRPRGGYTDTQYF. The CDR3, as DNA: TGTGCCAGCAATCGCCCCAGAGGGGGATACACAGATACGCAGTATTTT.